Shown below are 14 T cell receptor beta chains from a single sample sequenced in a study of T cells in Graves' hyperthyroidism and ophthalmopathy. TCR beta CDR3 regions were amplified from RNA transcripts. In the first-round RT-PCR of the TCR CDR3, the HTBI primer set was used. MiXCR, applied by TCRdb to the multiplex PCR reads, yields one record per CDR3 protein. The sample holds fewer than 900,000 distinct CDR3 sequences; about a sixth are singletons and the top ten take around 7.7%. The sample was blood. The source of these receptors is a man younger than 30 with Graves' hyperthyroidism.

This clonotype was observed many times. The CDR3 bases are TGTGCCAGCAGTTTGGCAGGGGGGTTAGCGGAGACCCAGTACTTC. The encoded protein is CASSLAGGLAETQYF. This sequence joins TRBV27 and TRBJ2-5; D is perhaps TRBD1 (7 bases). V lost 3 bases and J lost 5, with 16 bases in between. CDR3 length equals 15 residues. Germline CDR1 and CDR2: MNHEY and SMNVEV (reference sequence).

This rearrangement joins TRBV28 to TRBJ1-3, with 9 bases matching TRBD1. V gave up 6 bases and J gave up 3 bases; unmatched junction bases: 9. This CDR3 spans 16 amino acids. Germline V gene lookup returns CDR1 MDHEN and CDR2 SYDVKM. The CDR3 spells CASRAGDRENGNTIYF. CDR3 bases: TGTGCCAGCAGGGCCGGGGACAGGGAGAATGGAAACACCATATATTTT.

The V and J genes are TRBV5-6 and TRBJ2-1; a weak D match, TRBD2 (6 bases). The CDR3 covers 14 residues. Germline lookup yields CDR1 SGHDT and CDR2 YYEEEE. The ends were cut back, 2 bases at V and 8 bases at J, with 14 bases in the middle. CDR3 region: CASSFKGGSDEQFF. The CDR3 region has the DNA TGTGCCAGCAGCTTCAAGGGAGGTTCGGATGAGCAGTTCTTC.

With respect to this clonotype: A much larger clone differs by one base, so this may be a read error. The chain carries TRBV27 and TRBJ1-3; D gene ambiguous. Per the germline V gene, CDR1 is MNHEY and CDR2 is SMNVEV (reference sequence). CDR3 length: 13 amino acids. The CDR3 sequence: CASSFSSGSTIYF. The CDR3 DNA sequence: TGTGCCAGCAGTTTTAGCTCTGGAAGCACCATATATTTT.

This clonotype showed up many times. CDR3 residues: CASINGGENEQFF. Here the CDR3 DNA reads TGTGCCAGCATCAACGGAGGGGAGAATGAGCAGTTCTTC. The chain joins TRBV28 to TRBJ2-1; D may be TRBD2 (6 bases). V was trimmed by 7 bases and J by 7 bases, leaving 14 bases between them. This CDR3 has 13 amino acids. Germline-derived CDR1 and CDR2 are MDHEN and SYDVKM. The variable domain in full, with the rest retrieved from reference TRBV28 and TRBJ2-1, is DVKVTQSSRYLVKRTGEKVFLECVQDMDHENMFWYRQDPGLGLRLIYFSYDVKMKEKGDIPEGYSVSREKKERFSLILESASTNQTSMYLCASINGGENEQFFGPGTRLTVL.

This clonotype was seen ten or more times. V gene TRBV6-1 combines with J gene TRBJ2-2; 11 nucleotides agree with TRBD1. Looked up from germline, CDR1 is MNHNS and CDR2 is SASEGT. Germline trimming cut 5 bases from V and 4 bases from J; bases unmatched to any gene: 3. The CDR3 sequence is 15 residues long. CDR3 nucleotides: TGTGCCAGCAGTTCCGGGACAGGGGGCACCGGGGAGCTGTTTTTT. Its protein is CASSSGTGGTGELFF.

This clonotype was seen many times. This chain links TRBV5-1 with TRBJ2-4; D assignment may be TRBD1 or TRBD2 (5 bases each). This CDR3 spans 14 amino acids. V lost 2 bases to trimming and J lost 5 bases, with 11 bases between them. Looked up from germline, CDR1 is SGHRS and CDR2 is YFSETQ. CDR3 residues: CASSFEGIQNIQYF. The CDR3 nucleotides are TGCGCCAGCAGCTTTGAGGGGATCCAAAACATTCAGTACTTC. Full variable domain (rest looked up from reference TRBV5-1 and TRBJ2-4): KAGVTQTPRYLIKTRGQQVTLSCSPISGHRSVSWYQQTPGQGLQFLFEYFSETQRNKGNFPGRFSGRQFSNSRSEMNVSTLELGDSALYLCASSFEGIQNIQYFGAGTRLSVL.

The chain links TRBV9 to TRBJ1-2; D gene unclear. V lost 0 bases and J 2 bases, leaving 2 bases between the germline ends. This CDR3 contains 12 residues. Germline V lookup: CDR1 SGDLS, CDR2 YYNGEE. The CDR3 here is CASSVDNYGYTF. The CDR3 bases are TGTGCCAGCAGCGTAGACAACTATGGCTACACCTTC. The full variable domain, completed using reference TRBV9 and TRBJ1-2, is DSGVTQTPKHLITATGQRVTLRCSPRSGDLSVYWYQQSLDQGLQFLIQYYNGEERAKGNILERFSAQQFPDLHSELNLSSLELGDSALYFCASSVDNYGYTFGSGTRLTVV.

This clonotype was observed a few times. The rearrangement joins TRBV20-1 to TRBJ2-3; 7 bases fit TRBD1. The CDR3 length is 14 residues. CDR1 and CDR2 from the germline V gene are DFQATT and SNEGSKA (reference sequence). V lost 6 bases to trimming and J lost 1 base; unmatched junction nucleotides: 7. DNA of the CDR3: TGCAGTGCGCGGAAGGGGGCCGGCACAGATACGCAGTATTTT. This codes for CSARKGAGTDTQYF.

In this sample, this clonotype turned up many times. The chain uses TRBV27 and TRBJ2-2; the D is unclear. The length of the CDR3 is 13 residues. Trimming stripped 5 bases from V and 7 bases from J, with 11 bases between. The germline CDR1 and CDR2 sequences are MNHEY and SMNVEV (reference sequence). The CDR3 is CASSLVVNGELFF. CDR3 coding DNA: TGTGCCAGCAGTCTGGTGGTTAACGGGGAGCTGTTTTTT.

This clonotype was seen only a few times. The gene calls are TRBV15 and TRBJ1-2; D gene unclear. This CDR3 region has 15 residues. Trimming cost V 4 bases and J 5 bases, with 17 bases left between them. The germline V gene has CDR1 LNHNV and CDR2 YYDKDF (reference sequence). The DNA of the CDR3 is TGTGCCACCAGCATTAACACGGCGGTAGATTATGGCTACACCTTC. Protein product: CATSINTAVDYGYTF. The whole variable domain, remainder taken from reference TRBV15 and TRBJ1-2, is DAMVIQNPRYQVTQFGKPVTLSCSQTLNHNVMYWYQQKSSQAPKLLFHYYDKDFNNEADTPDNFQSRRPNTSFCFLDIRSPGLGDTAMYLCATSINTAVDYGYTFGSGTRLTVV.

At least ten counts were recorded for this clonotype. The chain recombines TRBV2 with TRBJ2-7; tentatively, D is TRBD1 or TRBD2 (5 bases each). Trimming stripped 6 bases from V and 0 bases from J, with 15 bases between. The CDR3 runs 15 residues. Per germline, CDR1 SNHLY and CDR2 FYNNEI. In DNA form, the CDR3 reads TGTGCCAGCAGCGCCTTAGAGGGGAGCTCCTACGAGCAGTACTTC. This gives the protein CASSALEGSSYEQYF.

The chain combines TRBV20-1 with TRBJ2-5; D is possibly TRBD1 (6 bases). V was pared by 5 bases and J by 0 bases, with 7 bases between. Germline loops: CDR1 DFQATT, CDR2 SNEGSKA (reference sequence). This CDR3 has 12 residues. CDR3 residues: CSAWDNQETQYF. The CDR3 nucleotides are TGCAGTGCTTGGGACAACCAAGAGACCCAGTACTTC.

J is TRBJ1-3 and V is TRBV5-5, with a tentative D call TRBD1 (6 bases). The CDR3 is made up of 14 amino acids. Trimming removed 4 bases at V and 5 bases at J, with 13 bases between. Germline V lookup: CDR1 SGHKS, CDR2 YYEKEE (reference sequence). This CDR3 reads CASSMGGARNTIYF. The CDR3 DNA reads TGTGCCAGCAGCATGGGGGGGGCCCGAAACACCATATATTTT.